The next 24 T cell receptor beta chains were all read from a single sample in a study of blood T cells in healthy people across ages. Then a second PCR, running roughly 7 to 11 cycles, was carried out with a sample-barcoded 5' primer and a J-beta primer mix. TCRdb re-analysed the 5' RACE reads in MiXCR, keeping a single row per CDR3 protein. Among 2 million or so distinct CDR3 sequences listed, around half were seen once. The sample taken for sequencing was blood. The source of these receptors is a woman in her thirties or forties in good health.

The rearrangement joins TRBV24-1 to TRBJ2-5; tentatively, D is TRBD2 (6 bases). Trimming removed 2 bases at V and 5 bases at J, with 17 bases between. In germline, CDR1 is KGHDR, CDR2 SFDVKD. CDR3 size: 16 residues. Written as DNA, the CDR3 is TGTGCCACCAGTGATTGTGGGGGGATCAAGGAGGAGACCCAGTACTTC. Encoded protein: CATSDCGGIKEETQYF.

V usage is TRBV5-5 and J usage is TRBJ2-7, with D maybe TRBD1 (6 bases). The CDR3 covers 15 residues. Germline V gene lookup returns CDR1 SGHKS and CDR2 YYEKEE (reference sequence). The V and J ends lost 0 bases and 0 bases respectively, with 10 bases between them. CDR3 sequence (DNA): TGTGCCAGCAGCTTGGACAGGGTGAGCTCCTACGAGCAGTACTTC. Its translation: CASSLDRVSSYEQYF.

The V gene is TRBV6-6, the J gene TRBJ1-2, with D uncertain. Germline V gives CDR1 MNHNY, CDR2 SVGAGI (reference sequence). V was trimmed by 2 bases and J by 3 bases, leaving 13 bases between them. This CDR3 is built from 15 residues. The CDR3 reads CASSYGAGRHYGYTF. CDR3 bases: TGTGCCAGCAGTTACGGAGCAGGTCGACACTATGGCTACACCTTC.

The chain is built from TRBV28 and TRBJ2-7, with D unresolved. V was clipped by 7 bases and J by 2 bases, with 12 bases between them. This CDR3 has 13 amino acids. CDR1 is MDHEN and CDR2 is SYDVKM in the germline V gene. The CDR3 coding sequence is TGTGCCAGCACCCTAAACGGACCCTACGAGCAGTACTTC. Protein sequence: CASTLNGPYEQYF.

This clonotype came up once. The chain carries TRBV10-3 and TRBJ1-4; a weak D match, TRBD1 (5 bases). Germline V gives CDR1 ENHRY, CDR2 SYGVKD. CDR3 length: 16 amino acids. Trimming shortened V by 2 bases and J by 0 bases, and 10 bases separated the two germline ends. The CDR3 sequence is CAISERDPATNEKLFF. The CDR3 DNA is TGTGCCATCAGTGAGCGGGACCCCGCAACTAATGAAAAACTGTTTTTT.

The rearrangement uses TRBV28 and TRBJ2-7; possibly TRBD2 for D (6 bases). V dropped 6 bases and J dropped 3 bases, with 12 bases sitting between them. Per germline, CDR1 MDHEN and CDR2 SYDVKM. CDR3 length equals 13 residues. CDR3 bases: TGTGCCAGCAGACCAGATAGCGGCTACGAGCAGTACTTC. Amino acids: CASRPDSGYEQYF. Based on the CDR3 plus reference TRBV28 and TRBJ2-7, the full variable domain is DVKVTQSSRYLVKRTGEKVFLECVQDMDHENMFWYRQDPGLGLRLIYFSYDVKMKEKGDIPEGYSVSREKKERFSLILESASTNQTSMYLCASRPDSGYEQYFGPGTRLTVT.

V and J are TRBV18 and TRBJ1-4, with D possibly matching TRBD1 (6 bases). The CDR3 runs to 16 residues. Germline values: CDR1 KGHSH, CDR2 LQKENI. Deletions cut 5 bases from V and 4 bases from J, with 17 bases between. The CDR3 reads CASSSQGGQHNEKLFF. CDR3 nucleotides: TGTGCCAGCTCATCCCAAGGTGGACAGCATAATGAAAAACTGTTTTTT.

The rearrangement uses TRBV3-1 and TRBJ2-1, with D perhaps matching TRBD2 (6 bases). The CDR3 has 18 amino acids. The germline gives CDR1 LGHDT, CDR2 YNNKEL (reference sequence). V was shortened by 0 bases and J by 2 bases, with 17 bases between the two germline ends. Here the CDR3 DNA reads TGTGCCAGCAGCCAAGATAGGTCAAGGGCTAGCGCCTACAATGAGCAGTTCTTC. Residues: CASSQDRSRASAYNEQFF.

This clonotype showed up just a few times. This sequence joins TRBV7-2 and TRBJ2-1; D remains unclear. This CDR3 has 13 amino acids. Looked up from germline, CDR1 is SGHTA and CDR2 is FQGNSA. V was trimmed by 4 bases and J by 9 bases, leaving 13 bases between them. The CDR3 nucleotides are TGTGCCAGCAGCTCCCAGGCGCCCAGTGAGCAGTTCTTC. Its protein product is CASSSQAPSEQFF.

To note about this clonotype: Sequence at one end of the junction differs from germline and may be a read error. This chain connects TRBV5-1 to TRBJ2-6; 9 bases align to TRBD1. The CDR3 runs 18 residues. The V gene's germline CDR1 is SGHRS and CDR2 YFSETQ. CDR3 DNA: TGCGCCAGCAGCTCGCCCGGGACAGGGAGATCTGGGGCCAGCGTCCTGACTTTC. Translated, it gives CASSSPGTGRSGASVLTF.

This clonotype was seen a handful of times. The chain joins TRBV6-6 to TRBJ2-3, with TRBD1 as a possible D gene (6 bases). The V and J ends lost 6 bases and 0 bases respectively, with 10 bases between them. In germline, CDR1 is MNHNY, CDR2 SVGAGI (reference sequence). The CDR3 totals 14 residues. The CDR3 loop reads CASRRQASTDTQYF. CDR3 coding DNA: TGTGCCAGCAGGCGACAGGCAAGCACAGATACGCAGTATTTT.

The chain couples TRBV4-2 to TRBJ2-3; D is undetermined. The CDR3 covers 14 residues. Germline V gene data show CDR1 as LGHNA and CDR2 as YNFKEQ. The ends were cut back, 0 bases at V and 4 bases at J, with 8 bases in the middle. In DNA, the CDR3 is TGTGCCAGCAGCCAAGAAAGTAGGGCAGATACGCAGTATTTT. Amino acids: CASSQESRADTQYF.

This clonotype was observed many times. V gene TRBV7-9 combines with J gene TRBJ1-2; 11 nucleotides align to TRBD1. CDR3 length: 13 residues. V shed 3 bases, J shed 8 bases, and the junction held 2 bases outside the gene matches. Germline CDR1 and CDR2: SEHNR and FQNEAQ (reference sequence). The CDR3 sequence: CASSLDRGQGYTF. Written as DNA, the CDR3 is TGTGCCAGCAGCTTGGACAGGGGGCAGGGCTACACCTTC.

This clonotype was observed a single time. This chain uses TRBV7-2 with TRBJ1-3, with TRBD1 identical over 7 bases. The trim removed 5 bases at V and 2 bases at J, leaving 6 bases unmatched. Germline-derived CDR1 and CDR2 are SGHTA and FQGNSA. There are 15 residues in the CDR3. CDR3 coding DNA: TGTGCCAGCAGCCTGAGACAGGGACCTGGAAACACCATATATTTT. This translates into CASSLRQGPGNTIYF.

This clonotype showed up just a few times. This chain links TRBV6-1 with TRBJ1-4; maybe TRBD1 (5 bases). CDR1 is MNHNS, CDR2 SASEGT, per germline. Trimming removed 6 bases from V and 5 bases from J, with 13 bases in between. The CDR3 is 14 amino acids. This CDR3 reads CASRPGHRNEKLFF. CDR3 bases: TGTGCCAGCAGACCCGGACACCGAAATGAAAAACTGTTTTTT.

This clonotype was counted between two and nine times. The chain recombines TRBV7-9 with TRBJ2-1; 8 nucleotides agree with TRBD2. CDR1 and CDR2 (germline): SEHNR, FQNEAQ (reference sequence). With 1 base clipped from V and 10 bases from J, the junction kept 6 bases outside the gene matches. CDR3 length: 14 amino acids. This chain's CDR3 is CASSLDRGGREQFF. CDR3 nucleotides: TGTGCCAGCAGCTTAGATCGGGGGGGCCGGGAGCAGTTCTTC. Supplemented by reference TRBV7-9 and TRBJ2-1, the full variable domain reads DTGVSQNPRHKITKRGQNVTFRCDPISEHNRLYWYRQTLGQGPEFLTYFQNEAQLEKSRLLSDRFSAERPKGSFSTLEIQRTEQGDSAMYLCASSLDRGGREQFFGPGTRLTVL.

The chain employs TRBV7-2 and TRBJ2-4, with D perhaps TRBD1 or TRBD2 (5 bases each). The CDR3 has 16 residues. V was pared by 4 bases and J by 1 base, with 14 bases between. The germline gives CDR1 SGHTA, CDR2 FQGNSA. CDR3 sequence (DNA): TGTGCCAGCAGCTCATCTGGGACGGAGGCCAAAAACATTCAGTACTTC. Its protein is CASSSSGTEAKNIQYF.

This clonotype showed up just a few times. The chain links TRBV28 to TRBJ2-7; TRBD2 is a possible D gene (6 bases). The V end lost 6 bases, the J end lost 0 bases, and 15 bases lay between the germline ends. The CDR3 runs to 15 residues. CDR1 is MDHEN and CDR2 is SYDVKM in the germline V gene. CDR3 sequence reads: CASRGGLTSSYEQYF. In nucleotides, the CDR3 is TGTGCCAGCAGGGGGGGACTCACGAGCTCCTACGAGCAGTACTTC.

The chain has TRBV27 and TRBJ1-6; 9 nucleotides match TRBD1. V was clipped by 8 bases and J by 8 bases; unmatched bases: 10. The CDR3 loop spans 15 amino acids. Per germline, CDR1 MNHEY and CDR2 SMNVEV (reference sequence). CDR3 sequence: CASRLTGGAYSPLHF. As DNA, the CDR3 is TGTGCCAGCCGTCTTACAGGGGGCGCATATTCACCCCTCCACTTT.

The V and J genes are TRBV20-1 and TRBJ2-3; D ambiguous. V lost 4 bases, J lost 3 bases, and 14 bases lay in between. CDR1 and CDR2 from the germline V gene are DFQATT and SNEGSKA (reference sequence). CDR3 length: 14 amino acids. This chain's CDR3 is CSAMSNSRTDTQYF. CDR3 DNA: TGCAGTGCTATGTCGAATTCACGGACAGATACGCAGTATTTT.

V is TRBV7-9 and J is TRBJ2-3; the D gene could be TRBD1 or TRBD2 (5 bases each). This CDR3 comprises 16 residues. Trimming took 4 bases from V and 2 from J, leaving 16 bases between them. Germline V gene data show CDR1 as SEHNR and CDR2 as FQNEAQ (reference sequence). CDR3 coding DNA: TGTGCCAGCAGCTCAGGATGGGGGACGGACACAGATACGCAGTATTTT. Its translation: CASSSGWGTDTDTQYF.

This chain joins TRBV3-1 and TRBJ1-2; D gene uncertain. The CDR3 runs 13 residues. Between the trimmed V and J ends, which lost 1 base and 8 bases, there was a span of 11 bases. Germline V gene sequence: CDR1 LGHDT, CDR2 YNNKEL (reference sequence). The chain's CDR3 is CASSQARTSGYTF. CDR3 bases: TGTGCCAGCAGCCAAGCCCGGACGTCGGGCTACACCTTC.

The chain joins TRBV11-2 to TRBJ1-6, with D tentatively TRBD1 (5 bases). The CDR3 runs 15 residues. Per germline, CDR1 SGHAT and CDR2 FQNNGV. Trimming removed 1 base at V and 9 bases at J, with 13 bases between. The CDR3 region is CASSLGRAIRSPLHF. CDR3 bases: TGTGCCAGCAGCTTAGGCAGGGCGATTCGTTCACCCCTCCACTTT.

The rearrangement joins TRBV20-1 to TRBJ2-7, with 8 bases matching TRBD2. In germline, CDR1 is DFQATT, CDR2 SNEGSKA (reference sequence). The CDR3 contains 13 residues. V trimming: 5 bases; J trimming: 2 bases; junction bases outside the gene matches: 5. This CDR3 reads CSAGGGTTYEQYF. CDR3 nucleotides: TGCAGTGCTGGCGGGGGGACTACCTACGAGCAGTACTTC.